Sequencing of this T cell receptor (beta chain) was carried out in a study of graft-versus-host responses after intestinal transplantation. The length of the CDR3 is 15 residues. The germline V gene has CDR1 SGHRS and CDR2 YFSETQ. V shed 2 bases and J shed 4 bases, with 15 bases lying between them. Study-level findings and limits: The authors found GvH clones in recipient marrow, some appearing first in ileum or blood.

Sequenced by immunoSEQ multiplex PCR; TCRdb stores in-frame clones only, minus some. This table holds around 100,000 clones, about 90% found once. Note on this clone: Its antigen is currently unknown.

The source is a human donor who was the organ donor for an intestinal transplant. This specimen consisted of unstimulated CD4+ T cells sorted from spleen or lymph node cells, obtained before transplant. The J gene is TRBJ2-5, the V gene TRBV5-1; weak D call: TRBD1 (6 bases). The CDR3: CASSLTGYARETQYF. For the CDR3, the DNA is TGCGCCAGCAGCTTAACAGGGTACGCAAGAGAGACCCAGTACTTC.